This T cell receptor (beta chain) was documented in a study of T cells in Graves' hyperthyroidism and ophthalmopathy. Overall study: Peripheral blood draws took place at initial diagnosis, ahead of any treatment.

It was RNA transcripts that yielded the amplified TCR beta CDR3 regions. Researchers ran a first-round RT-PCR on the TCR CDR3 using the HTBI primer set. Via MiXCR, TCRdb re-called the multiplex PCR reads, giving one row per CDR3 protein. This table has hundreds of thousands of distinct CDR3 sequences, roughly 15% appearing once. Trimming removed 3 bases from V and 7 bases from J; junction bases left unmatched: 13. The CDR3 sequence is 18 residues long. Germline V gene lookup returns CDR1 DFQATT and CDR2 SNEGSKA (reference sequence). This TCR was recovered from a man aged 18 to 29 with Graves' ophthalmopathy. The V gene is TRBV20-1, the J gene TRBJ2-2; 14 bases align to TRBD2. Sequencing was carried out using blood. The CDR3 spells CSARAPGLAGADDGELFF. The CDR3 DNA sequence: TGCAGTGCTAGGGCACCGGGACTAGCGGGAGCTGACGACGGGGAGCTGTTTTTT.